A selection of T cell receptor beta chains follows, all from one sample in a study of beta chain features in type 1 diabetes. Here immunoSEQ multiplex PCR was the method, and the copy in TCRdb shows in-frame clones only, minus some. The sample contains 600,000 to 700,000 clones, around 12% of which appear only once. Sequenced input: naive CD4+ T cells from blood. The receptor source for this set is a man aged 25 to 40 with type 1 diabetes. Each CDR3 is given with its conserved first and last residue. Each record gives: V gene, clone size, D gene, J gene, CDR3 protein, CDR3 DNA. The D gene is left open where the match is weak. Rows give clone size only sometimes, using once, few, many, or a class for an expanded clone.

v_call: TRBV5-1
clone_size: .
d_call: TRBD1
j_call: TRBJ2-6
cdr3_aa: CASSLGTGGTGANVLTF
cdr3_nt: TGCGCCAGCAGCTTGGGCACAGGGGGCACTGGGGCCAACGTCCTGACTTTC

v_call: TRBV18
clone_size: .
d_call: TRBD1
j_call: TRBJ2-7
cdr3_aa: CASSPGTEVYEQYF
cdr3_nt: TGTGCCAGCTCACCTGGGACAGAGGTCTACGAGCAGTACTTC

v_call: TRBV10-3
clone_size: .
d_call: .
j_call: TRBJ2-3
cdr3_aa: CAISFQSGDYSSPQYF
cdr3_nt: TGTGCCATCAGTTTTCAATCAGGGGACTACTCCTCTCCGCAGTATTTT

v_call: TRBV10-3
clone_size: few
d_call: .
j_call: TRBJ1-2
cdr3_aa: CAISEPFGVQPYGYTF
cdr3_nt: TGTGCCATCAGTGAGCCCTTTGGGGTACAACCTTATGGCTACACCTTC

v_call: TRBV9
clone_size: .
d_call: .
j_call: TRBJ2-7
cdr3_aa: CASSVGQATDYEQYF
cdr3_nt: TGTGCCAGCAGCGTAGGCCAGGCGACCGACTACGAGCAGTACTTC

v_call: TRBV29-1
clone_size: .
d_call: .
j_call: TRBJ2-2
cdr3_aa: CSVIKDGTTGELFF
cdr3_nt: TGCAGCGTAATAAAGGACGGGACTACCGGGGAGCTGTTTTTT

v_call: TRBV20-1
clone_size: .
d_call: .
j_call: TRBJ2-3
cdr3_aa: CSARLRVGQYF
cdr3_nt: TGCAGTGCCCGGTTGAGGGTAGGGCAGTATTTT

v_call: TRBV30
clone_size: few
d_call: TRBD1
j_call: TRBJ2-3
cdr3_aa: CAWSPGQDNTDTQYF
cdr3_nt: TGTGCCTGGAGTCCGGGACAGGATAACACAGATACGCAGTATTTT

v_call: TRBV15
clone_size: .
d_call: .
j_call: TRBJ2-3
cdr3_aa: CATSRDQGASTDTQYF
cdr3_nt: TGTGCCACCAGCAGAGATCAAGGGGCTAGCACAGATACGCAGTATTTT

v_call: TRBV3-2
clone_size: few
d_call: .
j_call: TRBJ2-7
cdr3_aa: CAPGHEQYF
cdr3_nt: TGTGCCCCGGGCCACGAGCAGTACTTC

v_call: TRBV5-4
clone_size: .
d_call: .
j_call: TRBJ1-1
cdr3_aa: CASSISPDRLNTEAFF
cdr3_nt: TGTGCCAGCAGCATCTCCCCCGACAGGCTGAACACTGAAGCTTTCTTT

v_call: TRBV6-4
clone_size: few
d_call: .
j_call: TRBJ1-6
cdr3_aa: CASSVTGGNSPLHF
cdr3_nt: TGTGCCAGCAGTGTCACAGGAGGGAATTCACCCCTCCACTTT

v_call: TRBV7-2
clone_size: .
d_call: TRBD2
j_call: TRBJ2-7
cdr3_aa: CASSLSNSGGAPYEQYF
cdr3_nt: TGTGCCAGCAGCTTAAGTAACAGCGGGGGGGCTCCCTACGAGCAGTACTTC

v_call: TRBV9
clone_size: few
d_call: .
j_call: TRBJ2-3
cdr3_aa: CASSVRGPPGTDTQYF
cdr3_nt: TGTGCCAGCAGCGTAAGGGGCCCCCCTGGCACAGATACGCAGTATTTT

v_call: TRBV11-3
clone_size: few
d_call: .
j_call: TRBJ2-2
cdr3_aa: CASSFPGRNTGELFF
cdr3_nt: TGTGCCAGCAGCTTCCCCGGCCGGAACACCGGGGAGCTGTTTTTT

v_call: TRBV6-6
clone_size: .
d_call: .
j_call: TRBJ2-3
cdr3_aa: CASSYSSGSTDTQYF
cdr3_nt: TGTGCCAGCAGTTACTCTAGCGGAAGCACAGATACGCAGTATTTT

v_call: TRBV29-1
clone_size: .
d_call: .
j_call: TRBJ2-7
cdr3_aa: CSVRQVGGTYEQYF
cdr3_nt: TGCAGCGTGAGACAGGTGGGGGGAACCTACGAGCAGTACTTC

v_call: TRBV9
clone_size: few
d_call: .
j_call: TRBJ2-3
cdr3_aa: CASSPAGFTTDTQYF
cdr3_nt: TGTGCCAGCAGCCCCGCAGGGTTTACGACAGATACGCAGTATTTT

v_call: TRBV2
clone_size: few
d_call: .
j_call: TRBJ1-2
cdr3_aa: CASWGTDYTF
cdr3_nt: TGTGCCAGCTGGGGGACGGACTACACCTTC

v_call: TRBV4-2
clone_size: few
d_call: .
j_call: TRBJ1-4
cdr3_aa: CASSQDEGQIERKLFF
cdr3_nt: TGTGCCAGCAGCCAAGATGAAGGCCAGATAGAACGAAAACTGTTTTTT

v_call: TRBV18
clone_size: .
d_call: TRBD1
j_call: TRBJ1-6
cdr3_aa: CASSPPGTAGSPLHF
cdr3_nt: TGTGCCAGCTCACCGCCTGGGACAGCAGGTTCACCCCTCCACTTT

v_call: TRBV11-2
clone_size: few
d_call: TRBD1
j_call: TRBJ1-2
cdr3_aa: CASTFAGWDRLYGYTF
cdr3_nt: TGTGCCAGCACCTTTGCCGGTTGGGACAGGCTATATGGCTACACCTTC

v_call: TRBV27
clone_size: .
d_call: .
j_call: TRBJ1-6
cdr3_aa: CASSFRDSPLHF
cdr3_nt: TGTGCCAGCAGTTTCAGAGATTCACCCCTCCACTTT

v_call: TRBV7-2
clone_size: few
d_call: TRBD2
j_call: TRBJ2-2
cdr3_aa: CASHRTSGANTGELFF
cdr3_nt: TGTGCCAGCCATCGGACTAGCGGGGCGAACACCGGGGAGCTGTTTTTT

v_call: TRBV5-1
clone_size: few
d_call: .
j_call: TRBJ2-7
cdr3_aa: CASSSDSSTYEQYF
cdr3_nt: TGCGCCAGCAGCTCGGACAGTAGCACCTACGAGCAGTACTTC

v_call: TRBV6-6
clone_size: .
d_call: .
j_call: TRBJ1-6
cdr3_aa: CASRPQGEDGSPLHF
cdr3_nt: TGTGCCAGCAGACCTCAAGGGGAGGACGGTTCACCCCTCCACTTT

v_call: TRBV11-2
clone_size: few
d_call: .
j_call: TRBJ2-1
cdr3_aa: CASSTQRYNEQFF
cdr3_nt: TGTGCCAGCAGCACTCAGAGATACAATGAGCAGTTCTTC

v_call: TRBV7-8
clone_size: .
d_call: .
j_call: TRBJ1-1
cdr3_aa: CASSLGQMNTEAFF
cdr3_nt: TGTGCCAGCAGCTTAGGACAGATGAACACTGAAGCTTTCTTT

v_call: TRBV7-2
clone_size: .
d_call: .
j_call: TRBJ2-4
cdr3_aa: CASSLWWGGKNIQYF
cdr3_nt: TGTGCCAGCAGCTTATGGTGGGGCGGGAAAAACATTCAGTACTTC

v_call: TRBV25-1
clone_size: .
d_call: .
j_call: TRBJ2-6
cdr3_aa: CASSDGLSGANVLTF
cdr3_nt: TGTGCCAGCAGTGATGGCCTCTCTGGGGCCAACGTCCTGACTTTC

v_call: TRBV6-1
clone_size: few
d_call: .
j_call: TRBJ1-2
cdr3_aa: CASSADYGYTF
cdr3_nt: TGTGCCAGCAGTGCAGACTATGGCTACACCTTC

v_call: TRBV15
clone_size: few
d_call: .
j_call: TRBJ2-3
cdr3_aa: CATSSLGRFRGTDTQYF
cdr3_nt: TGTGCCACCAGCTCTCTGGGCCGGTTCCGGGGCACAGATACGCAGTATTTT

v_call: TRBV28
clone_size: .
d_call: TRBD1
j_call: TRBJ1-2
cdr3_aa: CASSPDRDRAPSF
cdr3_nt: TGTGCCAGCAGCCCGGACCGGGACAGGGCTCCGTCTTTC

v_call: TRBV2
clone_size: few
d_call: .
j_call: TRBJ1-5
cdr3_aa: CASSPMTGGEPQHF
cdr3_nt: TGTGCCAGCAGCCCAATGACAGGTGGGGAGCCCCAGCATTTT

v_call: TRBV29-1
clone_size: .
d_call: .
j_call: TRBJ1-1
cdr3_aa: CSSTRGVDTEAFF
cdr3_nt: TGCAGCTCCACCCGGGGGGTGGACACTGAAGCTTTCTTT

v_call: TRBV5-4
clone_size: few
d_call: .
j_call: TRBJ2-7
cdr3_aa: CASSSDNSYEQYF
cdr3_nt: TGTGCCAGCAGCTCGGACAACTCCTACGAGCAGTACTTC

v_call: TRBV2
clone_size: .
d_call: .
j_call: TRBJ2-5
cdr3_aa: CASSGLQETQYF
cdr3_nt: TGTGCCAGCAGTGGATTACAAGAGACCCAGTACTTC

v_call: TRBV9
clone_size: .
d_call: .
j_call: TRBJ2-3
cdr3_aa: CASSVGGDTQYF
cdr3_nt: TGTGCCAGCAGCGTAGGGGGGGATACGCAGTATTTT

v_call: TRBV29-1
clone_size: .
d_call: TRBD1
j_call: TRBJ1-2
cdr3_aa: CSASDPGGDWTGDGYTF
cdr3_nt: TGCAGCGCCAGCGACCCCGGCGGGGACTGGACAGGGGATGGCTACACCTTC

v_call: TRBV30
clone_size: .
d_call: TRBD1
j_call: TRBJ1-2
cdr3_aa: CAWLRDSNYGYTF
cdr3_nt: TGTGCCTGGCTCCGGGACAGCAACTATGGCTACACCTTC

v_call: TRBV4-2
clone_size: .
d_call: TRBD2
j_call: TRBJ2-3
cdr3_aa: CASSQESSGGDTQYF
cdr3_nt: TGTGCCAGCAGCCAAGAATCGTCGGGGGGAGATACGCAGTATTTT

v_call: TRBV9
clone_size: .
d_call: TRBD1
j_call: TRBJ2-6
cdr3_aa: CASSVAWGTVSGANVLTF
cdr3_nt: TGTGCCAGCAGCGTAGCCTGGGGGACAGTCTCTGGGGCCAACGTCCTGACTTTC

v_call: TRBV5-4
clone_size: .
d_call: .
j_call: TRBJ2-7
cdr3_aa: CASSRERGLEQYF
cdr3_nt: TGTGCCAGCAGCCGGGAGAGGGGACTCGAGCAGTACTTC

v_call: TRBV7-2
clone_size: .
d_call: .
j_call: TRBJ2-3
cdr3_aa: CASSSHNTDTQYF
cdr3_nt: TGTGCCAGCAGCTCCCACAACACAGATACGCAGTATTTT

v_call: TRBV5-1
clone_size: .
d_call: TRBD1
j_call: TRBJ2-7
cdr3_aa: CASSLIGQGNSYEQYF
cdr3_nt: TGCGCCAGCAGCTTGATCGGACAGGGAAACTCCTACGAGCAGTACTTC

v_call: TRBV6-1
clone_size: .
d_call: .
j_call: TRBJ1-5
cdr3_aa: CASSWGGEQPQHF
cdr3_nt: TGTGCCAGCAGTTGGGGAGGGGAGCAGCCCCAGCATTTT

v_call: TRBV5-4
clone_size: few
d_call: TRBD1
j_call: TRBJ2-2
cdr3_aa: CASSRDRGPDITGELFF
cdr3_nt: TGTGCCAGCAGCCGTGACAGGGGGCCAGATATCACCGGGGAGCTGTTTTTT

v_call: TRBV5-1
clone_size: .
d_call: .
j_call: TRBJ1-1
cdr3_aa: CASSLDAVMNTEAFF
cdr3_nt: TGCGCCAGCAGCTTGGACGCAGTCATGAACACTGAAGCTTTCTTT

v_call: TRBV5-4
clone_size: few
d_call: TRBD1
j_call: TRBJ2-5
cdr3_aa: CASSLGTGQGQETQYF
cdr3_nt: TGTGCCAGCAGCTTGGGAACAGGACAGGGCCAAGAGACCCAGTACTTC

v_call: TRBV13
clone_size: once
d_call: .
j_call: TRBJ2-5
cdr3_aa: CASSLPGNQETQYF
cdr3_nt: TGTGCCAGCAGTCTCCCCGGGAACCAAGAGACCCAGTACTTC